Each of the 26 T cell receptor beta chains below was sequenced from the same sample in a study of molecular identifiers for immune sequencing clone quantification. Via MiXCR, TCRdb re-called the PCR reads, giving one row per CDR3 protein. The sample carries over 550,000 distinct CDR3 sequences, roughly 23% recorded once. Sequencing was performed on naive CD8+ T cells from blood, with Jurkat cell RNA spiked in. Subset here: FACS-sorted CD8+CD4-CCR7+CD45RA+ naive T cells. These receptors originate from a human donor in good health. Some libraries in this study had Jurkat cell RNA spiked in.

This clonotype was picked up a small number of times. The chain links TRBV15 to TRBJ2-1; D is uncertain. The CDR3 sequence is 17 residues long. CDR1 is LNHNV and CDR2 is YYDKDF in the germline V gene (reference sequence). Trimming cost V 1 base and J 0 bases, with 13 bases left between them. The CDR3 loop is CATSRGSRPSSYNEQFF. DNA of the CDR3: TGTGCCACCAGCAGAGGGTCTAGGCCGAGCTCCTACAATGAGCAGTTCTTC.

At least ten counts were recorded for this clonotype. The chain joins TRBV7-8 to TRBJ2-7; 9 nucleotides line up with TRBD2. CDR3 size: 15 residues. Trimming removed 4 bases from V and 4 bases from J; junction bases left unmatched: 8. Germline-derived CDR1 and CDR2 are SGHVS and FQNEAQ. As DNA, the CDR3 is TGTGCCAGCAGCTCCGCTAGCGGGGAACGATACGAGCAGTACTTC. Amino acid sequence: CASSSASGERYEQYF.

In the case of this clonotype: In this CDR3 the conserved last residue, phenylalanine or tryptophan, is missing, so a read error is likely. CDR3 in amino acids: CASSSGSYEQYS. Written as DNA, the CDR3 is TGTGCCAGCAGTTCAGGTTCCTACGAGCAGTACTCC. The V gene is TRBV28, the J gene TRBJ2-7; the D is unclear. Germline values: CDR1 MDHEN, CDR2 SYDVKM. The length of the CDR3 is 12 residues. V was cut by 4 bases and J by 1 base, with 5 bases left in between.

This clonotype was found a few times. This sequence joins TRBV7-9 and TRBJ2-2; 9 bases are shared with TRBD1. Germline V CDR1 and CDR2: SEHNR, FQNEAQ (reference sequence). The CDR3 covers 16 residues. With 6 bases clipped from V and 2 bases from J, the junction kept 7 bases outside the gene matches. CDR3 nucleotides: TGTGCCAGCAGGCGCCCGGGACAGGGAAACACCGGGGAGCTGTTTTTT. It is translated as CASRRPGQGNTGELFF. Full variable domain (remainder filled in from reference TRBV7-9 and TRBJ2-2): DTGVSQNPRHKITKRGQNVTFRCDPISEHNRLYWYRQTLGQGPEFLTYFQNEAQLEKSRLLSDRFSAERPKGSFSTLEIQRTEQGDSAMYLCASRRPGQGNTGELFFGEGSRLTVL.

In this sample, this clonotype turned up a few times. V gene TRBV6-2 or TRBV6-3 combines with J gene TRBJ2-5; 7 nucleotides align to TRBD2. After removal of 2 bases from V and 3 bases from J, the junction contained 3 bases not matched to a gene. The CDR3 loop spans 14 amino acids. CDR1 is MNHEY and CDR2 is SVGEGT in the germline V gene. The CDR3 coding sequence is TGTGCCAGCAGTTACGTAAGCGGGAAAGAGACCCAGTACTTC. This gives the protein CASSYVSGKETQYF.

This clonotype has only a few counts. The J gene is TRBJ1-2, the V gene TRBV28; D might be TRBD1 (6 bases). The CDR3 contains 16 residues. Germline V lookup: CDR1 MDHEN, CDR2 SYDVKM. V lost 6 bases to trimming and J lost 4 bases, with 21 bases between them. CDR3 sequence reads: CASSWDILSPGYGYTF. In DNA form, the CDR3 reads TGTGCCAGCAGCTGGGACATACTTTCCCCTGGCTATGGCTACACCTTC.

This clonotype came up many times. The rearrangement joins TRBV4-3 to TRBJ2-3; D call uncertain. The germline V gene encodes CDR1 LGHNA and CDR2 YSLEER. This CDR3 region has 15 residues. The ends were cut back, 4 bases at V and 0 bases at J, with 11 bases in the middle. This CDR3 reads CASSPVTSSTDTQYF. CDR3 nucleotides: TGCGCCAGCAGCCCCGTCACCTCTAGCACAGATACGCAGTATTTT.

The genes are TRBV19 and TRBJ2-2; TRBD1 aligns across 7 bases. Germline V gene lookup returns CDR1 LNHDA and CDR2 SQIVND (reference sequence). The V segment lost 6 bases and the J segment 6 bases; nucleotides outside the gene matches: 7. The CDR3 is 14 amino acids. CDR3 amino acids: CASSLGTVSGELFF. In DNA form, the CDR3 reads TGTGCCAGTAGCCTTGGGACAGTTTCCGGGGAGCTGTTTTTT.

V gene TRBV9 combines with J gene TRBJ1-3; 9 nucleotides agree with TRBD1. The CDR3 is made up of 16 amino acids. The junction had 8 bases not matched to a gene; V was cut back by 3 bases and J by 4 bases. CDR1 is SGDLS and CDR2 is YYNGEE in the germline V gene. Written as DNA, the CDR3 is TGTGCCAGCAGCGCCGCTCGGGACAGGGCGGGAAACACCATATATTTT. It specifies CASSAARDRAGNTIYF.

About this clonotype: A much larger clone differs by one base, so this may be a read error. V usage is TRBV7-9 and J usage is TRBJ2-4, with a possible D match to TRBD2 (5 bases). The ends were cut back, 5 bases at V and 8 bases at J, with 10 bases in the middle. The CDR3 is 12 residues long. Germline CDR1 and CDR2: SEHNR and FQNEAQ (reference sequence). CDR3 in amino acids: CASSTREDIQYF. The CDR3 nucleotides are TGTGCCAGCAGCACACGGGAAGACATTCAGTACTTC.

This sequence joins TRBV28 and TRBJ2-2; maybe TRBD1 (5 bases). CDR3 length equals 15 residues. The germline V and J ends were trimmed by 3 bases and 6 bases, with 14 bases remaining between them. Germline-derived CDR1 and CDR2 are MDHEN and SYDVKM. CDR3 sequence (DNA): TGTGCCAGCAGTTTTTGGACAAAAAACGCCGGGGAGCTGTTTTTT. Translation gives CASSFWTKNAGELFF. Looking up the rest from reference TRBV28 and TRBJ2-2 gives the full variable domain: DVKVTQSSRYLVKRTGEKVFLECVQDMDHENMFWYRQDPGLGLRLIYFSYDVKMKEKGDIPEGYSVSREKKERFSLILESASTNQTSMYLCASSFWTKNAGELFFGEGSRLTVL.

The rearrangement links TRBV15 to TRBJ2-5; TRBD2 matches 9 bases. The length of the CDR3 is 17 residues. V shed 5 bases and J 4 bases; nucleotides not matched to a gene: 14. Germline CDR1 LNHNV, CDR2 YYDKDF (reference sequence). The CDR3, as DNA: TGTGCCACCAGCGCGCGAAGGACTAGCGAGAGTGGAGAGACCCAGTACTTC. Its translation: CATSARRTSESGETQYF.

This clonotype was recorded many times. V gene TRBV12-3 or TRBV12-4 combines with J gene TRBJ1-1; D ambiguous. The CDR3 is 16 amino acids. V was trimmed by 3 bases and J by 1 base, leaving 15 bases between them. The DNA of the CDR3 is TGTGCCAGCAGTTTTTGGACGGACTCTTCGAACACTGAAGCTTTCTTT. Amino acid sequence: CASSFWTDSSNTEAFF.

This rearrangement joins TRBV27 to TRBJ2-1, with D possibly TRBD2 on 6 matching bases. V was trimmed by 3 bases and J by 12 bases, leaving 15 bases between them. There are 13 residues in the CDR3. Germline V CDR1 and CDR2: MNHEY, SMNVEV (reference sequence). The CDR3 DNA follows: TGTGCCAGCAGTTTGGACGGAGGGTATGCGCAGTTCTTC. Translating gives CASSLDGGYAQFF.

V gene TRBV11-2 combines with J gene TRBJ2-5; TRBD1 or TRBD2 may be the D gene (5 bases each). V was trimmed by 3 bases and J by 1 base, leaving 12 bases between them. Germline V gene data show CDR1 as SGHAT and CDR2 as FQNNGV. The CDR3 consists of 15 residues. The CDR3 protein is CASSLGPGAQETQYF. CDR3 in DNA: TGTGCCAGCAGCTTGGGACCTGGGGCCCAAGAGACCCAGTACTTC. Supplemented by reference TRBV11-2 and TRBJ2-5, the full variable domain reads EAGVAQSPRYKIIEKRQSVAFWCNPISGHATLYWYQQILGQGPKLLIQFQNNGVVDDSQLPKDRFSAERLKGVDSTLKIQPAKLEDSAVYLCASSLGPGAQETQYFGPGTRLLVL.

The V call is TRBV4-3, the J call TRBJ1-6, with TRBD1 matching 12 bases. The junction had 5 bases not matched to a gene; V was cut back by 0 bases and J by 2 bases. Germline assignment: CDR1 LGHNA and CDR2 YSLEER. The CDR3 totals 19 residues. Here the CDR3 reads CASSQEARDRGPYNSPLHF. In DNA, the CDR3 is TGCGCCAGCAGCCAAGAGGCCCGGGACAGGGGGCCCTATAATTCACCCCTCCACTTT.

This clonotype was counted a few times. The chain carries TRBV20-1 and TRBJ2-1, with a possible D match to TRBD1 (6 bases). The CDR3 has 17 residues. Between the trimmed V and J ends, which lost 1 base and 3 bases, there was a span of 19 bases. CDR1 and CDR2 (germline): DFQATT, SNEGSKA (reference sequence). CDR3 in amino acids: CSARGWDNKALYNEQFF. The CDR3 DNA is TGCAGTGCTAGAGGATGGGACAATAAAGCCCTCTACAATGAGCAGTTCTTC.

CDR3 coding DNA: TGTGCCAGCAGCCCACCAGGGACCGAAAGAGGTGAGCAGTTCTTC. Amino acid sequence: CASSPPGTERGEQFF. The V call is TRBV21-1, the J call TRBJ2-1; TRBD1, the table's D call, lacks a check against the DNA. TRBV21-1 is given as a pseudogene. The CDR3 covers 15 residues.

This clonotype has at least ten counts. The chain employs TRBV20-1 and TRBJ2-2; no clear D gene. From germline, CDR1 is DFQATT and CDR2 SNEGSKA (reference sequence). V lost 0 bases and J 0 bases, leaving 8 bases between the germline ends. There are 15 residues in the CDR3. CDR3: CSARDGRANTGELFF. CDR3 nucleotides: TGCAGTGCTAGAGACGGACGGGCGAACACCGGGGAGCTGTTTTTT.

A remark on this clonotype: Being one base from a much bigger clone, this may be a read error. Since the CDR3 does not end with the conserved phenylalanine or tryptophan, this likely comes from a read error. The V call is TRBV20-1, the J call TRBJ2-2; D is undetermined. The CDR3 extends over 13 amino acids. Trimming took off 3 bases at V and 3 bases at J, with 8 bases between the two ends. CDR1 DFQATT and CDR2 SNEGSKA come from the germline V gene (reference sequence). CDR3 residues: CSASNGYTGELFL. The CDR3 nucleotides read TGCAGTGCTAGTAACGGGTACACCGGGGAGCTGTTTCTT.

This clonotype appeared many times. The chain joins TRBV6-2 or TRBV6-3 to TRBJ2-7; a weak D match, TRBD2 (5 bases). V was trimmed by 4 bases and J by 5 bases, leaving 15 bases between them. The CDR3 is 14 residues long. Germline V gene data show CDR1 as MNHEY and CDR2 as SVGEGT. The CDR3 reads CASSSLDGVNEQYF. CDR3 in DNA: TGTGCCAGCAGTTCCCTCGACGGGGTTAACGAGCAGTACTTC.

The rearrangement links TRBV4-3 to TRBJ2-3; D perhaps matches TRBD1 (5 bases). The V gene lost 5 bases and the J gene lost 2 bases, with 14 bases spanning the gap. Germline CDR1 reads LGHNA; CDR2 reads YSLEER. There are 15 residues in the CDR3. This CDR3 reads CASSSQAFSTDTQYF. The CDR3 DNA follows: TGCGCCAGCAGCTCACAGGCGTTCTCCACAGATACGCAGTATTTT.

CDR3 coding DNA: TGTGCCAGCAGTTACTCAGGCGGGGGGGCGGTCACCGGGGAGCTGTTTTTT. It yields the protein CASSYSGGGAVTGELFF. The rearrangement links TRBV6-5 to TRBJ2-2, with 9 bases aligning to TRBD2. CDR3 length: 17 residues. Germline V gene data show CDR1 as MNHEY and CDR2 as SVGAGI. The V segment lost 0 bases and the J segment 4 bases; nucleotides outside the gene matches: 6.

The table lists this clonotype with many counts. This chain joins TRBV4-1 and TRBJ1-1, with D perhaps TRBD1 (5 bases). Germline-derived CDR1 and CDR2 are MGHRA and YSYEKL. CDR3 size: 15 residues. The germline V and J ends were trimmed by 1 base and 0 bases, with 9 bases remaining between them. CDR3 nucleotide sequence: TGCGCCAGCAGCCAAGGGGGACGGCTGAACACTGAAGCTTTCTTT. It translates to CASSQGGRLNTEAFF.

Ten or more counts support this clonotype. The CDR3 DNA sequence: TGTGCCAGCAGTTTATGGTCCGGAAACAATGAGCAGTTCTTC. This sequence encodes CASSLWSGNNEQFF. The chain is built from TRBV27 and TRBJ2-1, with D hard to call. Germline lookup yields CDR1 MNHEY and CDR2 SMNVEV (reference sequence). V was pared by 1 base and J by 5 bases, with 9 bases between. The CDR3 has 14 residues.

This clonotype showed up just once. An end of the junction does not agree with germline; a read error may underlie this. The rearrangement joins TRBV27 to TRBJ1-4, with D perhaps TRBD1 (5 bases). CDR3 size: 15 residues. CDR1 MNHEY and CDR2 SMNVEV come from the germline V gene (reference sequence). CDR3 bases: TGTGCCAGCAGTTGGGGGACGGCGTCAAATGAAAGACTGTTTTTT. Translating gives CASSWGTASNERLFF.